This entry is about one TCR beta chain. Primers used in a second PCR of about 6 to 11 cycles were a sample-barcoded 5' primer and a J-beta primer mix. TCRdb passed the 5' RACE reads through MiXCR, listing each CDR3 protein once. The sample has 800,000 to 900,000 distinct CDR3 sequences, under 80% seen once. The data originate from a study of blood T cells in healthy people across ages. The wider study: For every two T cells, template switching captured about one barcoded beta molecule.

The CDR3 covers 14 residues. Germline V CDR1 and CDR2: SEHNR, FQNEAQ (reference sequence). V lost 5 bases and J lost 9; bases outside the gene matches: 5. The genes are TRBV7-9 and TRBJ1-6, with 9 bases aligning to TRBD1. The clonotype was recovered from a man between 25 and 39 years old in good health. The sample taken for sequencing was blood. CDR3 residues: CASSPQGALSPLHF. The CDR3, as DNA: TGTGCCAGCAGCCCACAGGGGGCTCTTTCACCCCTCCACTTT. The whole variable domain, remainder taken from reference TRBV7-9 and TRBJ1-6, is DTGVSQNPRHKITKRGQNVTFRCDPISEHNRLYWYRQTLGQGPEFLTYFQNEAQLEKSRLLSDRFSAERPKGSFSTLEIQRTEQGDSAMYLCASSPQGALSPLHFGNGTRLTVT.